This T cell receptor (beta chain) originates from a study of cytomegalovirus exposure and HLA in healthy donors. Across the study: A previous analysis identified more than 100 million unique TCR beta sequences derived from about 180 million T cells. General observations from the study: An analysis done earlier found most TCR beta V segments productive about 87% or about 30% of the time.

About this clone itself: Antigen unknown.

Both 60 Vbeta primers and 13 Jbeta primers went into the PCR. The repertoire was sequenced with immunoSEQ multiplex PCR; TCRdb's copy has only in-frame clones and lacks some. The sample yields about 130,000 clones, roughly 70% seen once. Sequenced sample: PBMCs. This TCR was recovered from a man aged 35-49 years in good health and CMV-seropositive.

CDR3 sequence: CASSNRGPPRETQYF. CDR3 sequence (DNA): TGTGCCAGCAGTAACAGGGGTCCCCCGCGAGAGACCCAGTACTTC. The V gene is TRBV6-5, the J gene TRBJ2-5, with 7 positions matching TRBD1. V shed 5 bases and J 4 bases; nucleotides not matched to a gene: 10. Germline CDR1 is MNHEY and CDR2 is SVGAGI. The CDR3 covers 15 residues.